This TCR beta chain was identified during a study of lymphopenia after photon versus proton radiotherapy. Trimming cost V 5 bases and J 7 bases, with 8 bases left between them. The V gene's germline CDR1 is SEHNR and CDR2 FQNEAQ (reference sequence). This CDR3 comprises 12 residues. Clones were sequenced by immunoSEQ multiplex PCR, and TCRdb holds only the in-frame ones, with some missing. Here the sample spans 12,000 or so clones, 89% being singletons. V gene TRBV7-9 combines with J gene TRBJ2-2; D gene ambiguous. The sequence was obtained from a man in his fifties or sixties with pancreatic cancer. The sequencing used peripheral blood, collected from a patient treated with proton-based radiotherapy. This CDR3 reads CASSLIGGELFF. CDR3 sequence (DNA): TGTGCCAGCAGCCTAATCGGCGGGGAGCTGTTTTTT.